The clone carrying this T cell receptor (beta chain) was picked up a small number of times. A split of CD4+ cells into CD45RA+ naive and CD45RA-negative memory subsets was performed. This record comes from a study of shared clonotypes between healthy human individuals. Looking at the study overall: In total, the donors were two women and a few men aged 18 to 49.

Trimming shortened V by 3 bases and J by 8 bases, and 5 bases separated the two germline ends. Germline loops: CDR1 MNHEY, CDR2 SMNVEV (reference sequence). This CDR3 region has 11 residues. Profiled with immunoSEQ multiplex PCR; TCRdb holds only in-frame clones, not every one. The sample holds about 2.3 million clones, approximately 93% seen once. The sequence came from a man between 18 and 29 years old in good health. Some clones in this sample may be carry-over from other donors' samples. The chain joins TRBV27 to TRBJ2-1; D uncertain. The sample consisted of naive CD4+ T cells from PBMCs. Subset noted: CD45RA+ positively selected. The DNA for the CDR3 is TGTGCCAGCAGTTTCCGGTATGAGCAGTTCTTC. Protein: CASSFRYEQFF.